Detailed here is one TCR beta chain. The antigen remains undetermined. An end of the junction differs from the germline gene, which may be a read error. Using its own MiXCR run on the RT-PCR reads, TCRdb lists one record per CDR3 protein. Found here are some 850,000 distinct CDR3 sequences, approximately 17% of them singletons; the top ten hold about a tenth. The sample is drawn from a study of response to subunit inactivated influenza vaccine. Study-level results: Seasonal influenza vaccination, on each occasion, was suggested by the authors to recruit few new T cells.

The germline gives CDR1 SNHLY, CDR2 FYNNEI. This CDR3 contains 12 residues. The TCR originated in a man in his forties or fifties who received an inactivated influenza vaccine. The input for sequencing was PBMCs from blood, taken about 5 days after vaccination. The chain joins TRBV2 to TRBJ2-5, with D perhaps being TRBD1 or TRBD2 (5 bases each). DNA of the CDR3: TGTGCCAGCAGTGAAGGGGGGTCTAGGTCTGACTTC. Residues: CASSEGGSRSDF. The full variable domain, rest sourced from reference TRBV2 and TRBJ2-5, is EPEVTQTPSHQVTQMGQEVILRCVPISNHLYFYWYRQILGQKVEFLVSFYNNEISEKSEIFDDQFSVERPDGSNFTLKIRSTKLEDSAMYFCASSEGGSRSDFGPGTRLLVL.